Below are 14 T cell receptor beta chains sequenced from a single sample in a study of CD8+CD57+ T cells in acquired aplastic anemia. The template for TCR beta VDJ and CDR3 sequence profiling was genomic DNA. Using its own MiXCR run on the reads, TCRdb lists one record per CDR3 protein. The sample holds approximately 380,000 distinct CDR3 sequences; roughly 64% are singletons and the top ten take approximately 3.9%. Sequencing input: sorted CD4+, CD8+, or CD8+CD57+ T cells (not recorded which) from PBMCs. These receptors all stem from a human donor in good health, serving as a control.

A note on this clonotype: One end of the junction varies from germline; a read error may be responsible. The CDR3 DNA is TGTGCCAGCAGGAAAGCACTGAACTACGAGGAGTACTTC. Protein: CASRKALNYEEYF. The gene calls are TRBV7-3 and TRBJ2-7, with D hard to call. Germline CDR1 and CDR2: SGHTA and FQGTGA. This CDR3 comprises 13 residues.

Concerning this clonotype: The junction differs from germline at one of its ends, possibly a read error. The V gene is TRBV7-2, the J gene TRBJ1-6, with TRBD1 as a possible D gene (6 bases). Germline assignment: CDR1 SGHTA and CDR2 FQGNSA. This CDR3 has 14 amino acids. The CDR3 loop is CACSTWQGYSPLHF. The CDR3 region has the DNA TGTGCCTGCAGCACATGGCAGGGGTATTCACCTCTCCACTTT. The full variable domain, its missing parts supplied by reference TRBV7-2 and TRBJ1-6, is GAGVSQSPSNKVTEKGKDVELRCDPISGHTALYWYRQSLGQGLEFLIYFQGNSAPDKSGLPSDRFSAERTGGSVSTLTIQRTQQEDSAVYLCACSTWQGYSPLHFGNGTRLTVT.

Many counts were recorded for this clonotype. This rearrangement joins TRBV7-9 to TRBJ2-5; D unresolved. V lost 6 bases and J lost 5, with 10 bases in between. The CDR3 covers 12 residues. Germline lookup yields CDR1 SEHNR and CDR2 FQNEAQ (reference sequence). The CDR3 DNA is TGTGCCAGCAGGGGTCTATCGGAGACCCAGTACTTC. Translation gives CASRGLSETQYF.

Details on this clonotype: In this CDR3 the conserved last residue, phenylalanine or tryptophan, is missing, so a read error is likely. The DNA is left out, because the CDR3 cannot be placed on it with certainty; the CDR3 is given as TCRdb lists it. V gene TRBV2 combines with J gene TRBJ1-6. Per the germline V gene, CDR1 is SNHLY and CDR2 is FYNNEI. Both ends counted, the CDR3 spans 15 residues. The chain's CDR3 is CASSELGYHEQYFGP.

In this sample, this clonotype turned up once. V usage is TRBV2 and J usage is TRBJ1-1; D is unclear. V was clipped by 7 bases and J by 2 bases, with 14 bases between them. This CDR3 contains 14 residues. Germline CDR1 reads SNHLY; CDR2 reads FYNNEI. The CDR3 region is CASTRRVRNTEAFF. Written as DNA, the CDR3 is TGTGCCAGCACGCGGAGGGTCCGCAACACTGAAGCTTTCTTT.

A word on this clonotype: The junction departs from the called germline gene at one end, perhaps through a read error. This chain joins TRBV2 and TRBJ2-7; 8 bases fit TRBD2. The CDR3 is 14 residues long. From germline, CDR1 is SNHLY and CDR2 FYNNEI. Here the CDR3 DNA reads TGTGCCAGCAGGGACGCGGGACTAGGGGACAAACTGTATTTT. Protein product: CASRDAGLGDKLYF.

This chain links TRBV20-1 with TRBJ1-2; D gene uncertain. This CDR3 spans 12 amino acids. Trimming pared 2 bases from V and 4 bases from J, leaving 8 bases between. Per the germline V gene, CDR1 is DFQATT and CDR2 is SNEGSKA (reference sequence). The CDR3 DNA reads as TGCAGTGCTAGAAGGCAGACCTATGGCTACACCTTC. Translating gives CSARRQTYGYTF.

Regarding this clonotype: The DNA is left out, because the CDR3 cannot be placed on it with certainty; the CDR3 is given as TCRdb lists it. The chain joins TRBV7-9 to TRBJ2-7; the table names TRBD2, a call not compared with the DNA. Germline lookup yields CDR1 SEHNR and CDR2 FQNEAQ (reference sequence). The CDR3 has 15 residues if both end residues are counted. CDR3 residues: CASSPRDYEQYFGYF.

Concerning this clonotype: At one of its ends the junction is not consistent with the germline gene, which may arise from a read error. The genes are TRBV7-9 and TRBJ2-7; D is uncertain. CDR3 size: 13 residues. Germline loops: CDR1 SEHNR, CDR2 FQNEAQ (reference sequence). CDR3 region: CASSLAETSGQYF. CDR3 coding DNA: TGCGCCAGCAGCTTGGCGGAGACCTCCGGGCAGTACTTC.

This clonotype was seen many times. The chain joins TRBV5-5 to TRBJ2-6; no definite D call. Trimming removed 4 bases from V and 0 bases from J, with 14 bases in between. CDR1 is SGHKS and CDR2 is YYEKEE in the germline V gene (reference sequence). The CDR3 runs 17 residues. The CDR3 is CASSHWKVGSGANVLTF. DNA of the CDR3: TGTGCCAGCAGCCATTGGAAAGTAGGCTCTGGGGCCAACGTCCTGACTTTC.

In its sample, this clonotype was seen many times. The V gene is TRBV19, the J gene TRBJ1-3, with TRBD1 matching over 7 bases. Trimming removed 3 bases from V and 4 bases from J; junction bases left unmatched: 3. This CDR3 spans 14 amino acids. Germline values: CDR1 LNHDA, CDR2 SQIVND (reference sequence). CDR3 DNA sequence: TGTGCCAGTAGTATCCGGGACAGAGGAAACACCATATATTTT. It codes for CASSIRDRGNTIYF.

The chain carries TRBV7-8 and TRBJ2-7; maybe TRBD1 (6 bases). The germline V gene has CDR1 SGHVS and CDR2 FQNEAQ. V lost 5 bases to trimming and J lost 0 bases, with 14 bases between them. The CDR3 is 15 amino acids. The CDR3 region is CASSPYQGSSYEQYF. CDR3 in DNA: TGTGCCAGCAGCCCTTATCAGGGGAGCTCCTACGAGCAGTACTTC.

The chain joins TRBV20-1 to TRBJ2-7; 8 bases map to TRBD2. The V gene's germline CDR1 is DFQATT and CDR2 SNEGSKA (reference sequence). The CDR3 has 15 amino acids. CDR3 DNA: TGCAGCGTTAGAGAATCCCCACGGGGGGGCGACGAGCAGTACTTC. Translating it yields CSVRESPRGGDEQYF.

The genes are TRBV15 and TRBJ1-2; D remains ambiguous. From germline, CDR1 is LNHNV and CDR2 YYDKDF (reference sequence). The length of the CDR3 is 14 residues. V dropped 10 bases and J dropped 1 base, with 16 bases sitting between them. The CDR3: CASSFIAVNYGYTF. Here the CDR3 DNA reads TGTGCCAGCAGTTTCATCGCAGTTAACTATGGCTACACCTTC.